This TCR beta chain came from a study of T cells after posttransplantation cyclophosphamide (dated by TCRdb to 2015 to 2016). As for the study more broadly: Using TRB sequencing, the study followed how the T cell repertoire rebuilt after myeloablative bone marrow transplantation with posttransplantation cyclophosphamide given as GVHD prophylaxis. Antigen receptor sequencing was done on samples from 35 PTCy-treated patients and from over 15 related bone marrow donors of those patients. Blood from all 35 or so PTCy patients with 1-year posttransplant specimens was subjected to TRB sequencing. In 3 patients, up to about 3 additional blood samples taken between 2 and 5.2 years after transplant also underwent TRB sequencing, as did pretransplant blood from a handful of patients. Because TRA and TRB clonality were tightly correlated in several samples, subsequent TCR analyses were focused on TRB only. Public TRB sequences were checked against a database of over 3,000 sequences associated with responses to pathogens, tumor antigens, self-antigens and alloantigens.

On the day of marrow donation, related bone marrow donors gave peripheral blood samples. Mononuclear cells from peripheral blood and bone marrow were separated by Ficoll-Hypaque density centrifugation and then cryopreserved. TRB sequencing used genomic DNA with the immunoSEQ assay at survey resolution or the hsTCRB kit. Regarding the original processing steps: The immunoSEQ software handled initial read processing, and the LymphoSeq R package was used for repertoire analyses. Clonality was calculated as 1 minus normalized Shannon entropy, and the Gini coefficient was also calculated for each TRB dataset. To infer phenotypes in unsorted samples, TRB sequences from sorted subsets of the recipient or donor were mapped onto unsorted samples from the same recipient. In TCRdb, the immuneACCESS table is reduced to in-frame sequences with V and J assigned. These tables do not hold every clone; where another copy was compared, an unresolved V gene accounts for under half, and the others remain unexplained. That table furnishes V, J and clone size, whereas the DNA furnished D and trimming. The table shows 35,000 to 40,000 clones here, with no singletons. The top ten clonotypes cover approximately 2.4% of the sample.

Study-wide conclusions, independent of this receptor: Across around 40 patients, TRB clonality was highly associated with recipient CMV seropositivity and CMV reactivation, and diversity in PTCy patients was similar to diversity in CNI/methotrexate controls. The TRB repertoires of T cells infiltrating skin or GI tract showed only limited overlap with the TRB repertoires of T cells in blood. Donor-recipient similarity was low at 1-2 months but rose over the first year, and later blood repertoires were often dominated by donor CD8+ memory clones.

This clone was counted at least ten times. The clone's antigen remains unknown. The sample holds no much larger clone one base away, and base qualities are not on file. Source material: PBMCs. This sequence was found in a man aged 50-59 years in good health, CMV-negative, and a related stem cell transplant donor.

The CDR3 here reads CASSLAGQISYEQYF. The nucleotide sequence is given as TGTGCCAGCAGCTTAGCTGGACAGATCTCCTACGAGCAGTACTTC. Here the chain combines TRBV7-2 and TRBJ2-7; a tentative D match to TRBD1 spans 6 bases. Its CDR3 holds 15 amino acids, cysteine through phenylalanine. Solely the CDR3 DNA is kept, with 45 bases framed from the first base. V and J lose 0 bases and 0 bases, and a span of 9 bases separates them. CDR1 SGHTA and CDR2 FQGNSA were looked up in the germline V gene.